Each of the 17 T cell receptor beta chains below was sequenced from the same sample in a study of blood T cell repertoires in COVID-19. Some clones are missing from TCRdb's copy, which holds only in-frame ones; the method was immunoSEQ multiplex PCR. The sample lists more than 150,000 clones; roughly 76% were seen once. Sequenced sample: peripheral blood. These receptors all come from an elderly woman with COVID-19, enrolled during active disease.

This sequence joins TRBV7-2 and TRBJ1-4; D is unresolved. The CDR3 extends over 14 amino acids. The V end was cut by 1 base, the J end by 5 bases, with 8 bases between. In germline, CDR1 is SGHTA, CDR2 FQGNSA. The CDR3 sequence is CASSLGRANEKLFF. The DNA of the CDR3 is TGTGCCAGCAGCTTAGGGAGAGCGAATGAAAAACTGTTTTTT.

Only one count was recorded for this clone. The chain recombines TRBV28 with TRBJ2-7; maybe TRBD2 (6 bases). V lost 8 bases to trimming and J lost 1 base, with 12 bases between them. Germline V gene data show CDR1 as MDHEN and CDR2 as SYDVKM. CDR3 length: 13 residues. CDR3: CASCLGTSYEQYF. The CDR3 nucleotides are TGTGCCAGCTGTCTCGGGACTTCCTACGAGCAGTACTTC.

The table lists this clone with a few counts. J is TRBJ1-1 and V is TRBV12-3 or TRBV12-4; D not certain. V was cut by 7 bases and J by 2 bases, with 11 bases left in between. The CDR3 extends over 13 amino acids. CDR3 sequence: CASTYDTNTEAFF. The CDR3 DNA sequence: TGTGCCAGCACCTATGATACTAACACTGAAGCTTTCTTT.

V gene TRBV3-1 (or the pseudogene TRBV3-2) combines with J gene TRBJ1-2; D not resolved. Germline assignment: CDR1 LGHDT and CDR2 YNNKEL (reference sequence). The CDR3 is made up of 13 amino acids. Trimming pared 3 bases from V and 2 bases from J, leaving 7 bases between. This CDR3 is CASSQGSNYGYTF. CDR3 DNA: TGTGCCAGCAGCCAGGGCAGCAACTATGGCTACACCTTC.

J is TRBJ1-1 and V is TRBV5-8, with TRBD1 as a possible D gene (5 bases). The CDR3 runs 15 residues. In germline, CDR1 is SGHTS, CDR2 YDEGEE. V was shortened by 3 bases and J by 1 base, with 13 bases between the two germline ends. The DNA for the CDR3 is TGTGCCAGCAGCTCGACCGGGACTGGGAACACTGAAGCTTTCTTT. Its protein product is CASSSTGTGNTEAFF.

The chain carries TRBV4-2 and TRBJ1-5; TRBD1 might be the D (5 bases). The V end was cut by 1 base, the J end by 4 bases, with 8 bases between. Germline V gene sequence: CDR1 LGHNA, CDR2 YNFKEQ. This CDR3 contains 14 residues. This CDR3 is CASSQVGGNQPQHF. The CDR3 nucleotides are TGTGCCAGCAGCCAAGTGGGGGGGAATCAGCCCCAGCATTTT.

The chain carries TRBV15 and TRBJ1-2; 9 nucleotides match TRBD1. V dropped 0 bases and J dropped 7; count of bases not matched to a gene: 6. This CDR3 comprises 15 residues. CDR1 LNHNV and CDR2 YYDKDF come from the germline V gene (reference sequence). The chain's CDR3 is CATSRDLGQGGGYTF. DNA for the CDR3: TGTGCCACCAGCAGAGATTTGGGACAGGGAGGTGGCTACACCTTC.

The J gene is TRBJ1-2, the V gene TRBV7-2; D might be TRBD1 (5 bases). CDR1 is SGHTA and CDR2 is FQGNSA in the germline V gene. V was pared by 4 bases and J by 6 bases, with 12 bases between. The length of the CDR3 is 13 residues. CDR3 sequence reads: CASSSIRVDGYTF. In nucleotides, the CDR3 is TGTGCCAGCAGCTCAATCAGGGTGGATGGCTACACCTTC.

This clone was counted between two and nine times. The chain uses TRBV5-5 and TRBJ2-3, with D perhaps matching TRBD2 (6 bases). The CDR3 spans 16 residues. V was shortened by 5 bases and J by 0 bases, with 16 bases between the two germline ends. CDR1 and CDR2 (germline): SGHKS, YYEKEE (reference sequence). Written as DNA, the CDR3 is TGTGCCAGCAGGACTACCAGCGGGTCTAGCACAGATACGCAGTATTTT. Protein: CASRTTSGSSTDTQYF.

The chain employs TRBV19 and TRBJ1-5; D is ambiguous. V was cut by 0 bases and J by 0 bases, with 9 bases left in between. Per germline, CDR1 LNHDA and CDR2 SQIVND (reference sequence). The CDR3 spans 16 residues. The CDR3 is CASSIEPGYSNQPQHF. In DNA, the CDR3 is TGTGCCAGTAGTATAGAACCAGGATATAGCAATCAGCCCCAGCATTTT.

The chain links TRBV19 to TRBJ1-4, with TRBD1 identical over 12 bases. V dropped 5 bases and J dropped 7; count of bases not matched to a gene: 14. Germline loops: CDR1 LNHDA, CDR2 SQIVND (reference sequence). This CDR3 has 18 amino acids. The CDR3 spells CASSPRDRGLYVSEKLFF. CDR3 DNA sequence: TGTGCCAGTAGTCCACGGGACAGGGGGCTGTATGTGAGTGAAAAACTGTTTTTT.

This rearrangement joins TRBV9 to TRBJ1-1, with 8 nucleotides matching TRBD1. Trimming took 3 bases from V and 0 from J; bases not matched to a gene: 4. The length of the CDR3 is 15 residues. The germline CDR1 and CDR2 sequences are SGDLS and YYNGEE. The CDR3 DNA reads TGTGCCAGCAGCGACCGACAGGGGTTGAACACTGAAGCTTTCTTT. Encoded protein: CASSDRQGLNTEAFF.

A few counts support this clone. The sample contains more than one DNA sequence encoding this CDR3. This rearrangement joins TRBV28 to TRBJ2-7; 10 bases match TRBD2. There are 14 residues in the CDR3. Germline-derived CDR1 and CDR2 are MDHEN and SYDVKM. V gave up 6 bases and J gave up 4 bases; unmatched junction bases: 6. CDR3 amino acids: CASSRTSGAYEQYF. CDR3 nucleotide sequence: TGTGCCAGCAGCAGAACTAGCGGGGCATACGAGCAGTACTTC.

The V gene is TRBV5-1, the J gene TRBJ1-5; 7 bases line up with TRBD1. The CDR3 runs to 14 residues. The J segment lost 3 bases and the V segment lost 4 bases, leaving 4 bases of the junction unmatched. CDR1 SGHRS and CDR2 YFSETQ come from the germline V gene. DNA of the CDR3: TGCGCCAGCAGCCCGGGACAGCCCAATCAGCCCCAGCATTTT. As protein: CASSPGQPNQPQHF. The whole variable domain, filled in from reference TRBV5-1 and TRBJ1-5, reads KAGVTQTPRYLIKTRGQQVTLSCSPISGHRSVSWYQQTPGQGLQFLFEYFSETQRNKGNFPGRFSGRQFSNSRSEMNVSTLELGDSALYLCASSPGQPNQPQHFGDGTRLSIL.

The chain has TRBV2 and TRBJ2-5, with TRBD1 identical over 10 bases. Germline V CDR1 and CDR2: SNHLY, FYNNEI. The CDR3 has 18 amino acids. The ends lost 6 bases at V and 5 bases at J; junction bases unmatched: 18. Written as DNA, the CDR3 is TGTGCCAGCAGCTCGCGGTGGGACAGGGGTCCACAGTGGGAGACCCAGTACTTC. It specifies CASSSRWDRGPQWETQYF.

The chain recombines TRBV18 with TRBJ2-1, with 9 nucleotides matching TRBD2. Germline loops: CDR1 KGHSH, CDR2 LQKENI. Trimming took 3 bases from V and 5 from J; bases not matched to a gene: 8. The CDR3 spans 16 residues. The CDR3 region has the DNA TGTGCCAGCTCACCCTGGGCTAGCGGGATTCACAATGAGCAGTTCTTC. The encoded protein is CASSPWASGIHNEQFF.

V usage is TRBV6-5 and J usage is TRBJ2-1; 9 nucleotides match TRBD2. After removal of 7 bases from V and 8 bases from J, the junction contained 12 bases not matched to a gene. Germline lookup yields CDR1 MNHEY and CDR2 SVGAGI. The CDR3 contains 15 residues. The CDR3 DNA follows: TGTGCCAGCAAGGCGGGCGGGAGGGAGGTTCATGAGCAGTTCTTC. This gives the protein CASKAGGREVHEQFF.